This TCR beta chain is drawn from a study of shared clonotypes between healthy human individuals. Points on this clone: This clone may be a read error of a much larger clone one base away.

Trimming took off 3 bases at V and 3 bases at J, with 0 bases between the two ends. This CDR3 spans 11 amino acids. The germline gives CDR1 SGHTA, CDR2 FQGTGA. Using immunoSEQ multiplex PCR, the repertoire was profiled, and TCRdb retains in-frame clones only, with some absent. The sample comprises some 530,000 clones, approximately 80% of which are singletons, and around 12% rests with the top ten. This clonotype was obtained from a woman between 35 and 50 years old in good health. Some clones in this sample may be carry-over from other donors' samples. Material: PBMCs. The rearrangement uses TRBV7-3 and TRBJ2-1; D remains ambiguous. The CDR3 DNA is TGTGCCAGCAGCTTCTACAATGAGCAGTTCTTC. Translated, it gives CASSFYNEQFF.